This is a list of T cell receptor beta chains from one sample in a study of follicular helper T cells after annual influenza vaccination. The protocol was immunoSEQ multiplex PCR, while the TCRdb copy is restricted to in-frame clones and leaves out a portion. Counted here are over 4,500 clones, roughly four fifths occurring once; the ten biggest clones make up around 2.1%. The specimen was CXCR5+ CD38- circulating T follicular helper cells from blood, collected on the day of influenza vaccination. These receptor sequences come from an adult who received the influenza vaccine. CDR3s include the opening cysteine and the closing phenylalanine or tryptophan. A D gene is named only where the DNA matches it firmly. Not all rows give a size; the values are once, few, many and, for expanded clones, a class.

clone_size j_call d_call v_call cdr3_nt cdr3_aa
- TRBJ1-6 TRBD1 TRBV19 TGTGCCAGTAGGGGACAGAAGAGCTCCTATAATTCACCCCTCCACTTT CASRGQKSSYNSPLHF
- TRBJ1-5 - TRBV15 TGTGCCACCAGCAGAGGGCCGTCGGGTATCCTGGGCAATCAGCCCCAGCATTTT CATSRGPSGILGNQPQHF
once TRBJ1-4 TRBD1 TRBV6-9 TGTGCCAGCAGCACCACCACAGGGGTAGGCGGTGAAAAACTGTTTTTT CASSTTTGVGGEKLFF
- TRBJ2-7 - TRBV7-8 TGTGCCAGCAGCCCGTCGGCCTACGAGCAGTACTTC CASSPSAYEQYF
- TRBJ1-5 - TRBV2 TGTGCCAGCAGTGCGAGTATTAGCAATCAGCCCCAGCATTTT CASSASISNQPQHF
- TRBJ2-3 TRBD2 TRBV4-3 TGCGCCAGCAGCCAAGGGACTAGCGGGGGGACAGATACGCAGTATTTT CASSQGTSGGTDTQYF
- TRBJ2-7 - TRBV28 TGTGCCAGCAGTCAGCCGGGGAGGTCTGGCGAGCAGTACTTC CASSQPGRSGEQYF
- TRBJ2-3 - TRBV28 TGTGCCAGCAGTTCGACAGGTGAGGGGACAGATACGCAGTATTTT CASSSTGEGTDTQYF
- TRBJ1-2 - TRBV7-9 TGTGCCAGCAGCTTAGCTAGGTTGGCAGACGGTTACACCTTC CASSLARLADGYTF
- TRBJ2-6 - TRBV15 TGTGCCACCAGCAGCGGGACATCTGGGGCCAACGTCCTGACTTTC CATSSGTSGANVLTF
- TRBJ2-2 TRBD2 TRBV19 TGTGCCACCGCGGGGGGGGTCTTGAACACCGGGGAGCTGTTTTTT CATAGGVLNTGELFF
- TRBJ2-1 - TRBV19 TGTGCCAGTAGTATAGTAGGCTCCTACAATGAGCAGTTCTTC CASSIVGSYNEQFF
few TRBJ2-7 - TRBV2 TGTGCCAGCACAAGCCAAAGGACCTACGAGCAGTACTTC CASTSQRTYEQYF
- TRBJ1-1 - TRBV9 TGTGCCAGCAGCGTAGAACTGATGAACACTGAAGCTTTCTTT CASSVELMNTEAFF
- TRBJ2-3 - TRBV2 TGTGCCAGCAGGACCGAGAATACGCAGTATTTT CASRTENTQYF
- TRBJ1-2 TRBD1 TRBV7-9 TGTGCCAGCAGCCAGCGGACAGGGCACTATGGCTACACCTTC CASSQRTGHYGYTF
- TRBJ2-6 - TRBV7-9 TGTGCCAGCAGCTTACCGGGCATCTCTGGGGCCAACGTCCTGACTTTC CASSLPGISGANVLTF
- TRBJ2-7 - TRBV6-5 TGTGCCAGCAGTTACAAAGGGACTGGGGCCTACGAGCAGTACTTC CASSYKGTGAYEQYF
- TRBJ2-1 TRBD2 TRBV9 TGTGCCTCAGCATTGCGGGGGGACGCCTACAATGAGCAGTTCTTC CASALRGDAYNEQFF
- TRBJ1-6 - TRBV2 TGTGCCAGCAGTGATTCGGGGGGTTCACCCCTCCACTTT CASSDSGGSPLHF
- TRBJ1-1 - TRBV7-8 TGTGCCAGCAGCTTAGTCTTGAGGGGCTCCCTCTTGGCGGAAGCTTTCTTT CASSLVLRGSLLAEAFF
few TRBJ1-4 TRBD1 TRBV6-1 TGTGCCAGCAGTACGTGGGGACAGGGTCATGAAAAACTGTTTTTT CASSTWGQGHEKLFF
- TRBJ1-5 TRBD1 TRBV7-2 TGTGCCAGCAGAGGGACAGGAATGGAGAATCAGCCCCAGCATTTT CASRGTGMENQPQHF
- TRBJ1-1 - TRBV7-9 TGTGCCAGCAGCTTAGGTAGCCTCCCAGGCGGGTACCCTTTCTTT CASSLGSLPGGYPFF
once TRBJ2-7 - TRBV6-5 TGTGCCAGCAGTCCGGACAGATTTTCCTACGAGCAGTACTTC CASSPDRFSYEQYF
once TRBJ1-1 - TRBV19 TGTGCCAGTAAGAACCAACCGGGACAAGCAATTGAAGCTTTCTTT CASKNQPGQAIEAFF
- TRBJ2-3 TRBD2 TRBV7-3 TGTGCCAGCAGCTCGGGACTAGCGGGGACCGGCACAGATACGCAGTATTTT CASSSGLAGTGTDTQYF
- TRBJ1-3 - TRBV7-9 TGTGCCAGCAGCTTAGTAGTATCGGGCTCTGGAAACACCATATATTTT CASSLVVSGSGNTIYF
- TRBJ2-6 - TRBV7-2 TGTGCCAGCAGCTTAGGATCCGGGGCGGGGGCCAACGTCCTGACTTTC CASSLGSGAGANVLTF
- TRBJ2-2 - TRBV7-2 TGTGCCAGCAGCCGCGAAGACGGGGAGCTGTTTTTT CASSREDGELFF
- TRBJ2-7 TRBD2 TRBV4-3 TGCGCCAGCAGCCCGAATAGCGGGGGGGCTGGTGAGCAGTACTTC CASSPNSGGAGEQYF
- TRBJ2-5 - TRBV7-2 TGTGCCAGCAGCTTACCCGCGGCGGGGCCCTTGGAGACCCAGTACTTC CASSLPAAGPLETQYF
- TRBJ2-3 TRBD1 TRBV5-8 TGTGCCAGCAGCTTGGTACCGGGACAGGGACCAGATACGCAGTATTTT CASSLVPGQGPDTQYF
once TRBJ1-2 - TRBV4-2 TGTGCCAGCAGCCAAGATCGGGGGGATGGCTACACCTTC CASSQDRGDGYTF
- TRBJ1-2 TRBD1 TRBV5-4 TGTGCCAGCAGCGACGGACAGGGGTCCTATGGCTACACCTTC CASSDGQGSYGYTF